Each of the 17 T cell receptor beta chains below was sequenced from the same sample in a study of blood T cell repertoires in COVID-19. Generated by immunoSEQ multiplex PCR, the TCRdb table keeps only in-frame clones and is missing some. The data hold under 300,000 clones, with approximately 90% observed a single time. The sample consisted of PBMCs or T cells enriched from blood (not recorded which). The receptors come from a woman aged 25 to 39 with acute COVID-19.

CDR3 DNA: TGTGCCAGCAGTTGGCAGGCCAAGTCCCATAATCAGCCCCAGCATTTT. Translation: CASSWQAKSHNQPQHF. The chain carries TRBV6-6 and TRBJ1-5; the D is unclear. The CDR3 consists of 16 residues. Per the germline V gene, CDR1 is MNHNY and CDR2 is SVGAGI (reference sequence). The V gene lost 4 bases and the J gene lost 4 bases, with 17 bases spanning the gap.

The CDR3 region is CASSHPDGTSGWSSYNEQFF. In DNA form, the CDR3 reads TGCGCCAGCAGCCATCCTGACGGGACTAGCGGGTGGAGCTCCTACAATGAGCAGTTCTTC. The chain is built from TRBV4-3 and TRBJ2-1, with TRBD2 matching over 12 bases. The CDR3 contains 20 residues. Losses at the gene ends were 3 bases for V and 0 bases for J; bases not matched to a gene: 12. Germline CDR1 LGHNA, CDR2 YSLEER.

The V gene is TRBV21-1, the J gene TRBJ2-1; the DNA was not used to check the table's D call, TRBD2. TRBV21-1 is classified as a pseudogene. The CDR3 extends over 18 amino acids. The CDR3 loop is CASSKELERGAIYNEQFF. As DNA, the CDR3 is TGTGCCAGCAGCAAAGAATTGGAGCGGGGGGCCATCTACAATGAGCAGTTCTTC.

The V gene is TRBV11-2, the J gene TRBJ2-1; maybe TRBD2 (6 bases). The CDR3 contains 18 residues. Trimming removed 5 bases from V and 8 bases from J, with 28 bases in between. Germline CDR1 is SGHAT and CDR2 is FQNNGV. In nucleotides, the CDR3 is TGTGCCAGCAGCGCCCTAGCGCTAACCGGGACTGCAGTCGATGAGCAGTTCTTC. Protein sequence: CASSALALTGTAVDEQFF. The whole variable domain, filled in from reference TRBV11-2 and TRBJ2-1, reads EAGVAQSPRYKIIEKRQSVAFWCNPISGHATLYWYQQILGQGPKLLIQFQNNGVVDDSQLPKDRFSAERLKGVDSTLKIQPAKLEDSAVYLCASSALALTGTAVDEQFFGPGTRLTVL.

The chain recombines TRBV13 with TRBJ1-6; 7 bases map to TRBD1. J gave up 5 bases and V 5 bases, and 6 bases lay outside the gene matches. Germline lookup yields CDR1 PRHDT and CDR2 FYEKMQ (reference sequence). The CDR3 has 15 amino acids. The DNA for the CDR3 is TGTGCCAGCAGCACAGGGACAGTGAATAATTCACCCCTCCACTTT. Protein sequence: CASSTGTVNNSPLHF.

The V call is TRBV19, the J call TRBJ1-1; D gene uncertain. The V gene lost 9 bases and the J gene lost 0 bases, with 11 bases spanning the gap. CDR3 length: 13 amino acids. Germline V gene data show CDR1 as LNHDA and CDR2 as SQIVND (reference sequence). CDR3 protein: CASLGAMNTEAFF. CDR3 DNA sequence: TGTGCCAGCCTAGGCGCCATGAACACTGAAGCTTTCTTT.

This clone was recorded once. CDR3 sequence: CASSPQRSGKLFF. The CDR3 DNA is TGTGCCAGCAGCCCCCAGCGCTCTGGAAAACTGTTTTTT. This chain uses TRBV28 with TRBJ1-4, with D uncertain. V was pared by 6 bases and J by 10 bases, with 15 bases between. Germline loops: CDR1 MDHEN, CDR2 SYDVKM. There are 13 residues in the CDR3.

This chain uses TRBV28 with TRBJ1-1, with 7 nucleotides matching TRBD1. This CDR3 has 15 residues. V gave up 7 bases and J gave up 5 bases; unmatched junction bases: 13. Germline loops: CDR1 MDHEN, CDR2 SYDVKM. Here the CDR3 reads CASKTEGAGRTEAFF. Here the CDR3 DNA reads TGTGCCAGCAAAACGGAGGGGGCTGGTCGGACTGAAGCTTTCTTT.

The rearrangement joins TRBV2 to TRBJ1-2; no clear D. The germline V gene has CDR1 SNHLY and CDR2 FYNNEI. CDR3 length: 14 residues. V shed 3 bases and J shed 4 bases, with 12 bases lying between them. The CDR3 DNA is TGTGCCAGCAGTGAGGAGCCCCCTGTCTATGGCTACACCTTC. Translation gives CASSEEPPVYGYTF.

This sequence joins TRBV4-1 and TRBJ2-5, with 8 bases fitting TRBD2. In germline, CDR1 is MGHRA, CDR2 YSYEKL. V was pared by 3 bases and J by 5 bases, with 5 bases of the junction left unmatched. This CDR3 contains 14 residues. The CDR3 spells CASSHPGGPETQYF. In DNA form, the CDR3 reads TGCGCCAGCAGCCACCCGGGAGGGCCGGAGACCCAGTACTTC.

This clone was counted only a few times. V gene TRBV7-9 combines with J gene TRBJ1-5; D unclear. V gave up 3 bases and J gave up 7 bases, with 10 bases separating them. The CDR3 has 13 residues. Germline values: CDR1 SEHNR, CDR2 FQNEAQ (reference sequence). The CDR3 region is CASSFTGNQPQHF. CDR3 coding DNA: TGTGCCAGCAGCTTTACGGGGAACCAGCCCCAGCATTTT.

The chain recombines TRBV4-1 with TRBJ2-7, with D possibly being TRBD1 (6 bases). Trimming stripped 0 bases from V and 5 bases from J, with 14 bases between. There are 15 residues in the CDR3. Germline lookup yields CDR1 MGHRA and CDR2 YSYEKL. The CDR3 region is CASSQDPTGWNEQYF. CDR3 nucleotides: TGCGCCAGCAGCCAAGATCCAACAGGGTGGAACGAGCAGTACTTC.

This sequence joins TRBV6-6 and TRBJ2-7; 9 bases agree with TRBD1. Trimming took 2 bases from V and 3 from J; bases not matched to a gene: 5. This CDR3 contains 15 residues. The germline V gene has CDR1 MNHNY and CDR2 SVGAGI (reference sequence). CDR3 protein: CASSYQGTGFYEQYF. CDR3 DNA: TGTGCCAGCAGTTACCAAGGGACAGGGTTCTACGAGCAGTACTTC.

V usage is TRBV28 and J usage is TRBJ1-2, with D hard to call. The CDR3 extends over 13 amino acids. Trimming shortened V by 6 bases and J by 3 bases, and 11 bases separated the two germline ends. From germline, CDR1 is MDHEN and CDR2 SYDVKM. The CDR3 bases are TGTGCCAGCAGAGAGGCCAGCTACTATGGCTACACCTTC. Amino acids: CASREASYYGYTF.

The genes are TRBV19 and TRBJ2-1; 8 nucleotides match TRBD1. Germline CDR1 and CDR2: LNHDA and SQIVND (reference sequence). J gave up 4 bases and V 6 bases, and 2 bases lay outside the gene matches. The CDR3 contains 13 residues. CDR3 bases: TGTGCCAGTAGGACAGGGGCTTACAATGAGCAGTTCTTC. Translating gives CASRTGAYNEQFF.

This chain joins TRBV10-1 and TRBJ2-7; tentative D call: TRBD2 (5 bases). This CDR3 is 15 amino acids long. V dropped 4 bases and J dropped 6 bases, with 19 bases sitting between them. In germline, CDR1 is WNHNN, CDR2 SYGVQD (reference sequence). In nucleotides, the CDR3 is TGCGCCAGCAGTGGGGTCGGGGATGGAATCTGCGAGCAGTACTTC. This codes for CASSGVGDGICEQYF.

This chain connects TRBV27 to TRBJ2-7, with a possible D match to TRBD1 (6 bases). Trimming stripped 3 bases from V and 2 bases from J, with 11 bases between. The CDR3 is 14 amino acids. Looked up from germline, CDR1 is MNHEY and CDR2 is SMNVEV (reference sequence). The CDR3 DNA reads TGTGCCAGCAGTTTCGCAGGGGCGACCTACGAGCAGTACTTC. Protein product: CASSFAGATYEQYF.